This T cell receptor beta chain was identified in a study of OX40 agonist ivuxolimab in advanced cancers. About the research overall: Patients received ivuxolimab, an agonistic anti-OX40 (CD134) antibody. General study findings and limits: The average count of expanded clones was higher among CD8+ T cells than among CD4+.

This clone was observed a few times. Its specificity is not known. Other nucleotide sequences from this sample produce the same CDR3. Patients had blood sampled at baseline and again on cycle 4 day 1 and cycle 7 day 1. Data came from immunoSEQ multiplex PCR; TCRdb stores just in-frame clones and leaves some out. The data hold approximately 75,000 clones, with roughly three quarters observed a single time. The specimen was CD4+ or CD8+ T cells sorted from blood, collected in a trial of the OX40 agonist ivuxolimab. The TCR comes from an adult with an advanced solid tumor such as melanoma, head and neck, liver or kidney cancer.

In DNA form, the CDR3 reads TGCGCCAGCAGCCAAGGACAGGGGTCGTACAATGAGCAGTTCTTC. Translation: CASSQGQGSYNEQFF. The V gene is TRBV5-1, the J gene TRBJ2-1, with TRBD1 matching over 9 bases. This CDR3 spans 15 amino acids. Germline loops: CDR1 SGHRS, CDR2 YFSETQ. V shed 4 bases, J shed 4 bases, and the junction held 6 bases outside the gene matches.